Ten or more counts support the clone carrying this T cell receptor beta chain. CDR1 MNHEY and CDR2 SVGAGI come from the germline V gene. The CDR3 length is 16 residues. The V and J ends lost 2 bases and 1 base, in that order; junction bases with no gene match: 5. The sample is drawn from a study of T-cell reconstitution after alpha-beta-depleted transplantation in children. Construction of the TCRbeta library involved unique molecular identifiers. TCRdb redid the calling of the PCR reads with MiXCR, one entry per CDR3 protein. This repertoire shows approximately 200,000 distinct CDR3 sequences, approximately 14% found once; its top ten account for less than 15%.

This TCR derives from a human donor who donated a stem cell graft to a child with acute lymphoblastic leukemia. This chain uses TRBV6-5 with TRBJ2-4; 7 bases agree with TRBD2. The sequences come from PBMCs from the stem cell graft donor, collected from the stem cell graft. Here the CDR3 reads CASSYGGVGAKNIQYF. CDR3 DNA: TGTGCCAGCAGTTACGGGGGGGTGGGGGCCAAAAACATTCAGTACTTC.